This T cell receptor (beta chain) comes out of a study of blood T cell repertoires in COVID-19. Study details: Samples representing acute and convalescent COVID-19 were sourced from the United States, Italy and Spain.

With 1 base removed from V and 2 bases from J, the gap between germline ends came to 12 bases. The length of the CDR3 is 15 residues. Per the germline V gene, CDR1 is SGHKS and CDR2 is YYEKEE (reference sequence). Patients of the Seattle cohort, enrolled during active infection, were followed longitudinally. Original handling: Reference gene primer amplification in the assay estimated nucleated cell counts. The repertoire was sequenced with immunoSEQ multiplex PCR; TCRdb's copy has only in-frame clones and lacks some. That table supplies the V and J calls and clone size; D and trimming were determined from the DNA. The data show some 350,000 clones, 88% seen once.

V gene TRBV5-5 combines with J gene TRBJ1-2, with a possible D match to TRBD1 (5 bases). This receptor was identified in a woman in her 70s with COVID-19, enrolled during active disease. Sequenced: peripheral blood. For the CDR3, the DNA is TGTGCCAGCAGCTTGTTGGGGGGATTCAACTATGGCTACACCTTC. Translation gives CASSLLGGFNYGYTF.